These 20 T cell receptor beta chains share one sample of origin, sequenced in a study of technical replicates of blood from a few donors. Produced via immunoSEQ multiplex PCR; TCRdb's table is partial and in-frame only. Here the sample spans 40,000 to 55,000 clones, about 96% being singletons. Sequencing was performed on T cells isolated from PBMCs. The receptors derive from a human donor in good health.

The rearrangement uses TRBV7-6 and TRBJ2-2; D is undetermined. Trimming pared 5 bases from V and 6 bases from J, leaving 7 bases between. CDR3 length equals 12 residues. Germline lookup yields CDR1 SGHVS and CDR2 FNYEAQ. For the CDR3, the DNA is TGTGCCAGCAGCCCCAATTCCGGGGAGCTGTTTTTT. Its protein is CASSPNSGELFF.

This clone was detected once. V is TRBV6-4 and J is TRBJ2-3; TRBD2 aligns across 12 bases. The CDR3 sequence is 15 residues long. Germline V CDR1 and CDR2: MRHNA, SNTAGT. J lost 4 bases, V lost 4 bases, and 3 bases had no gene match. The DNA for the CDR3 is TGTGCCAGCAGTGCCGGGACTAGCGGGCCAGATACGCAGTATTTT. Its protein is CASSAGTSGPDTQYF.

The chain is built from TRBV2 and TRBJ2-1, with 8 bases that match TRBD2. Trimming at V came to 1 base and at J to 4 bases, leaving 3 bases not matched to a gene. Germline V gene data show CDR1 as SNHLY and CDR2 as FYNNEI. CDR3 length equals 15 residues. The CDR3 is CASSEVAGTYNEQFF. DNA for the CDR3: TGTGCCAGCAGTGAAGTAGCGGGAACGTACAATGAGCAGTTCTTC. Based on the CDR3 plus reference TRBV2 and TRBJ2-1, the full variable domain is EPEVTQTPSHQVTQMGQEVILRCVPISNHLYFYWYRQILGQKVEFLVSFYNNEISEKSEIFDDQFSVERPDGSNFTLKIRSTKLEDSAMYFCASSEVAGTYNEQFFGPGTRLTVL.

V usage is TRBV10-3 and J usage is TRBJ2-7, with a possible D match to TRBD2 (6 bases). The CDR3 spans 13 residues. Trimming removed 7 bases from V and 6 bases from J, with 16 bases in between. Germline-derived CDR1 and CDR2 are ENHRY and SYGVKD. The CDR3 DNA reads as TGTGCCATCAAAGGGACTCCTAAGGGCGAGCAGTACTTC. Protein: CAIKGTPKGEQYF.

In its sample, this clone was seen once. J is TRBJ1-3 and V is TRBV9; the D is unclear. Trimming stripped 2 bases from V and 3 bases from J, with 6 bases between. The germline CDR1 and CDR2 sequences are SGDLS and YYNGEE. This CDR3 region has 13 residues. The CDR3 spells CASSVAVGNTIYF. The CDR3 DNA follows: TGTGCCAGCAGCGTGGCAGTTGGAAACACCATATATTTT.

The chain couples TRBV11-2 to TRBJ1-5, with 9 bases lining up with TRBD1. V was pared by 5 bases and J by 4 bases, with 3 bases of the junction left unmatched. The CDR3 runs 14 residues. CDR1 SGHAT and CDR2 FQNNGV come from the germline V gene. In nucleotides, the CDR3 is TGTGCCAGCAGCCAAGGACAGGGGAATCAGCCCCAGCATTTT. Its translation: CASSQGQGNQPQHF.

As DNA, the CDR3 is TGTGCCAGCAGCCAGGGACAGCTCTACGAGCAGTACTTC. Its translation is CASSQGQLYEQYF. This chain links TRBV6-6 with TRBJ2-7; 7 positions agree with TRBD1. The CDR3 length is 13 residues. J gave up 3 bases and V 6 bases, and 5 bases lay outside the gene matches. Per the germline V gene, CDR1 is MNHNY and CDR2 is SVGAGI (reference sequence).

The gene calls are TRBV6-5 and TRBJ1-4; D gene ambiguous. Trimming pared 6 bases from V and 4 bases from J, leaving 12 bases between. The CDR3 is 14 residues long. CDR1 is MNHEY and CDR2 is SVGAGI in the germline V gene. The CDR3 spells CASSSTRYNEKLFF. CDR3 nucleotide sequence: TGTGCCAGCAGCTCGACACGATATAATGAAAAACTGTTTTTT.

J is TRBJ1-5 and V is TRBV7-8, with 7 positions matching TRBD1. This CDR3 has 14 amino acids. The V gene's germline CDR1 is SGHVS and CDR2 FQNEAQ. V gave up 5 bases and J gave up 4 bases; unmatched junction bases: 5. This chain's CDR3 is CASSPRTGNQPQHF. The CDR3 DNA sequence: TGTGCCAGCAGCCCAAGGACAGGTAATCAGCCCCAGCATTTT. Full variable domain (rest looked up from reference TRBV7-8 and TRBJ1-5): GAGVSQSPRYKVAKRGQDVALRCDPISGHVSLFWYQQALGQGPEFLTYFQNEAQLDKSGLPSDRFFAERPEGSVSTLKIQRTQQEDSAVYLCASSPRTGNQPQHFGDGTRLSIL.

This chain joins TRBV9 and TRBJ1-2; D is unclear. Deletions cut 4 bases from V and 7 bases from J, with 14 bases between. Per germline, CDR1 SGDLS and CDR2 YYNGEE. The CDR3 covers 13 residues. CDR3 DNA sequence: TGTGCCAGCAGCCCCCTCGGAGTCGGTGGCTACACCTTC. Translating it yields CASSPLGVGGYTF.

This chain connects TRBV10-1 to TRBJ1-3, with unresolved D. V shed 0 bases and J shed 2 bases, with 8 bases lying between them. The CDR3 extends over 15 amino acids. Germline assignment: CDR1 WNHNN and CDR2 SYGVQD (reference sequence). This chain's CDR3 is CASSESSEAGNTIYF. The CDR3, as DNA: TGCGCCAGCAGTGAGTCCAGTGAAGCTGGAAACACCATATATTTT.

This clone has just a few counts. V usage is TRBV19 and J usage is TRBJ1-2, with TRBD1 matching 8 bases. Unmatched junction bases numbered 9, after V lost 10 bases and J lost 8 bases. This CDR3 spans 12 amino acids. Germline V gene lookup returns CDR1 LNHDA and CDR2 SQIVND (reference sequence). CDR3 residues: CATTGQDAGYTF. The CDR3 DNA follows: TGTGCCACTACGGGACAGGATGCAGGCTACACCTTC.

CDR3 sequence (DNA): TGTGCCAGCAGCTGGACTAGGTACAATGAGCAGTTCTTC. It is translated as CASSWTRYNEQFF. The rearrangement uses TRBV27 and TRBJ2-1; 7 bases line up with TRBD2. This CDR3 is 13 amino acids long. Germline CDR1 and CDR2: MNHEY and SMNVEV (reference sequence). The ends lost 6 bases at V and 4 bases at J; junction bases unmatched: 3.

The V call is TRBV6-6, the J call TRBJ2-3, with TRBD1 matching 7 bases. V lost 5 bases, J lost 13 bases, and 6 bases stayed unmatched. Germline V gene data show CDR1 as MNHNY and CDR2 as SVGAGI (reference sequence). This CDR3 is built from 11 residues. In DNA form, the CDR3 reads TGTGCCAGCAGTCGACAGGGAGAGGAGTATTTT. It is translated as CASSRQGEEYF.

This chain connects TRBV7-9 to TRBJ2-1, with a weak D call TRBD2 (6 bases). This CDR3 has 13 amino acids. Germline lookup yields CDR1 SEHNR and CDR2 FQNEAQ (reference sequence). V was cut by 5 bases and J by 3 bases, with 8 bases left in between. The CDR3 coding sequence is TGTGCCAGCAGCCGTAGCGGCTACAATGAGCAGTTCTTC. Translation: CASSRSGYNEQFF.

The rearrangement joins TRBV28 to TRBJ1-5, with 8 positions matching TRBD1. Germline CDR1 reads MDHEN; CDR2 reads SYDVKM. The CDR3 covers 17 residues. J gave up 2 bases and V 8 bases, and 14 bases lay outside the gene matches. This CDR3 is CASGPIKPTGGNQPQHF. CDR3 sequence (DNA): TGTGCCAGCGGGCCCATTAAACCGACAGGGGGCAATCAGCCCCAGCATTTT.

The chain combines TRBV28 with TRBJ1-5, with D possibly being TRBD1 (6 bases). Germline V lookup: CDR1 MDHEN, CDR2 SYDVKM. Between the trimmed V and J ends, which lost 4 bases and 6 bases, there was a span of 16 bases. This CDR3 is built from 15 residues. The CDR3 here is CASSYPTGSSQPQHF. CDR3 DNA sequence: TGTGCCAGCAGTTACCCCACAGGGTCGTCTCAGCCCCAGCATTTT.

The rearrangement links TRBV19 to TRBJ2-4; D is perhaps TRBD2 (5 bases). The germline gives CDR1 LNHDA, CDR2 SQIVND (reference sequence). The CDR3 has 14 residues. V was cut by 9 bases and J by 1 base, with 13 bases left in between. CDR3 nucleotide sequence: TGTGCCAGCGGGATTCCTGGGGCCAAAAACATTCAGTACTTC. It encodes CASGIPGAKNIQYF. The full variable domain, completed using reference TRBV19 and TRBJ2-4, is DGGITQSPKYLFRKEGQNVTLSCEQNLNHDAMYWYRQDPGQGLRLIYYSQIVNDFQKGDIAEGYSVSREKKESFPLTVTSAQKNPTAFYLCASGIPGAKNIQYFGAGTRLSVL.

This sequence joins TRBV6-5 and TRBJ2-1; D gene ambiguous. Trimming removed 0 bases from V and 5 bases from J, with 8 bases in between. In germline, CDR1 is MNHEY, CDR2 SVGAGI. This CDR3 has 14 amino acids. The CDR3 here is CASSYSTVNNEQFF. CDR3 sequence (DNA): TGTGCCAGCAGTTACTCAACAGTAAACAATGAGCAGTTCTTC.

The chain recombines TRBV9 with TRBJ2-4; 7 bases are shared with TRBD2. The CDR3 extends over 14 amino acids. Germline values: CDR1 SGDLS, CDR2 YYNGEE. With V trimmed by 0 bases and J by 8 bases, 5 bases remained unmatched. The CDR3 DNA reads TGTGCCAGCAGCGTAGCCCTAGCGGTAGACATTCAGTACTTC. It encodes CASSVALAVDIQYF.